Listed here are 32 T cell receptor beta chains from one sample, sequenced in a study. TCRdb independently ran MiXCR on the RT-PCR reads; one entry per CDR3 protein. The profile covers around 700,000 distinct CDR3 sequences, with around 14% appearing a single time and 3.6% taken by the ten largest. Source material: memory CD4+ T cells from blood. These receptors came from a female donor in good health, serving as a healthy control.

In its sample, this clonotype was seen a few times. The CDR3, as DNA: TGTGCCAGCAGCCCCCGGGGAGCGGGGGGGCGGAATACGCAGTATTTT. Its translation is CASSPRGAGGRNTQYF. The chain couples TRBV7-2 to TRBJ2-3, with 10 bases lining up with TRBD2. V was pared by 5 bases and J by 7 bases, with 12 bases of the junction left unmatched. The CDR3 consists of 16 residues. CDR1 is SGHTA and CDR2 is FQGNSA in the germline V gene.

The chain recombines TRBV5-6 with TRBJ2-1, with 10 positions matching TRBD2. This CDR3 is 18 amino acids long. V lost 1 base, J lost 3 bases, and 10 bases stayed unmatched. Germline CDR1 SGHDT, CDR2 YYEEEE. The CDR3 sequence is CASSLRLGLARDYNEQFF. CDR3 in DNA: TGTGCCAGCAGCTTGCGTTTGGGACTAGCGCGGGACTACAATGAGCAGTTCTTC.

This clonotype has a handful of counts. J is TRBJ2-5 and V is TRBV7-8; TRBD2 agrees at 8 bases. The CDR3 length is 15 residues. Trimming removed 5 bases from V and 1 base from J; junction bases left unmatched: 6. Per germline, CDR1 SGHVS and CDR2 FQNEAQ. The CDR3 DNA is TGTGCCAGCAGCGACAACCGGGGGGGCCAAGAGACCCAGTACTTC. It yields the protein CASSDNRGGQETQYF.

J is TRBJ2-3 and V is TRBV5-1; 8 bases line up with TRBD2. Germline CDR1 and CDR2: SGHRS and YFSETQ. J gave up 4 bases and V 4 bases, and 5 bases lay outside the gene matches. The length of the CDR3 is 14 residues. Written as DNA, the CDR3 is TGCGCCAGCAGCGCGAGCGGGAGCCCAGATACGCAGTATTTT. Translated: CASSASGSPDTQYF.

This clonotype was seen at least ten times. The V and J genes are TRBV15 and TRBJ1-2; 10 nucleotides match TRBD1. Trimming removed 3 bases from V and 6 bases from J; junction bases left unmatched: 4. Germline V gene data show CDR1 as LNHNV and CDR2 as YYDKDF (reference sequence). The CDR3 totals 14 residues. The DNA of the CDR3 is TGTGCCACCAGCAGGACAGGGGGCTTTGATGGCTACACCTTC. It specifies CATSRTGGFDGYTF.

This clonotype was observed many times. V usage is TRBV7-9 and J usage is TRBJ2-6; a weak D match, TRBD2 (6 bases). Trimming pared 6 bases from V and 0 bases from J, leaving 9 bases between. CDR3 length: 15 residues. Germline CDR1 is SEHNR and CDR2 is FQNEAQ (reference sequence). The CDR3 spells CASSPGVSGANVLTF. The CDR3 DNA reads TGTGCCAGCAGTCCGGGGGTCTCTGGGGCCAACGTCCTGACTTTC.

This clonotype appeared a few times. The V call is TRBV7-3, the J call TRBJ2-5; no reliable D call. V shed 5 bases and J shed 5 bases, with 12 bases lying between them. Looked up from germline, CDR1 is SGHTA and CDR2 is FQGTGA. CDR3 length: 13 residues. DNA for the CDR3: TGTGCCAGCAGCCTCCACGGCCCGGAGACCCAGTACTTC. As protein: CASSLHGPETQYF.

There are a few counts of this clonotype. The rearrangement uses TRBV24-1 and TRBJ2-1, with 8 positions matching TRBD1. V was pared by 6 bases and J by 8 bases, with 14 bases of the junction left unmatched. Germline-derived CDR1 and CDR2 are KGHDR and SFDVKD. The CDR3 extends over 16 amino acids. CDR3 DNA: TGTGCCACCAGTTCCAGGGGGCTGGATATCGCTGATGAGCAGTTCTTC. Translation: CATSSRGLDIADEQFF.

The chain employs TRBV29-1 and TRBJ1-2; D call uncertain. V was pared by 3 bases and J by 3 bases, with 5 bases between. CDR1 is SQVTM and CDR2 is ANQGSEA in the germline V gene. The CDR3 has 11 amino acids. The CDR3 nucleotides are TGCAGCGTTGACAGGTACTATGGCTACACCTTC. It encodes CSVDRYYGYTF.

The chain uses TRBV6-5 and TRBJ2-7; 7 positions match TRBD2. Germline V gene sequence: CDR1 MNHEY, CDR2 SVGAGI. V trimming: 2 bases; J trimming: 6 bases; junction bases outside the gene matches: 7. This CDR3 has 14 residues. CDR3 region: CASSYGRGGVEQYF. In nucleotides, the CDR3 is TGTGCCAGCAGTTACGGGAGGGGAGGAGTCGAGCAGTACTTC.

This clonotype was picked up a small number of times. The CDR3 bases are TGCAGTGCTAGCTCGGGACAGCAAAGACTCCATAGCAATCAGCCCCAGCATTTT. It is translated as CSASSGQQRLHSNQPQHF. The chain recombines TRBV20-1 with TRBJ1-5; 7 bases align to TRBD1. The CDR3 is made up of 18 amino acids. The V segment lost 3 bases and the J segment 0 bases; nucleotides outside the gene matches: 14. Germline V lookup: CDR1 DFQATT, CDR2 SNEGSKA (reference sequence).

In its sample, this clonotype was seen many times. The rearrangement joins TRBV29-1 to TRBJ2-5; 9 positions agree with TRBD2. Germline lookup yields CDR1 SQVTM and CDR2 ANQGSEA. The V gene end was trimmed by 8 bases and the J gene end by 5 bases; junction bases not matched to a gene: 6. The CDR3 length is 12 residues. The CDR3 sequence: CSIAGDGETQYF. The CDR3 nucleotides read TGCAGCATAGCGGGAGACGGTGAGACCCAGTACTTC. Full variable domain (remainder filled in from reference TRBV29-1 and TRBJ2-5): SAVISQKPSRDICQRGTSLTIQCQVDSQVTMMFWYRQQPGQSLTLIATANQGSEATYESGFVIDKFPISRPNLTFSTLTVSNMSPEDSSIYLCSIAGDGETQYFGPGTRLLVL.

There are many counts of this clonotype. This chain uses TRBV7-3 with TRBJ2-3; 10 bases line up with TRBD2. Per the germline V gene, CDR1 is SGHTA and CDR2 is FQGTGA. The CDR3 extends over 14 amino acids. After removal of 6 bases from V and 5 bases from J, the junction contained 5 bases not matched to a gene. CDR3 DNA sequence: TGTGCCAGCAGTTTGAGCGGGAGGGGAGATACGCAGTATTTT. As protein: CASSLSGRGDTQYF.

This clonotype was seen a few times. The chain links TRBV3-1 to TRBJ1-5; 7 bases fit TRBD1. Trimming removed 1 base from V and 6 bases from J; junction bases left unmatched: 6. This CDR3 is built from 15 residues. The V gene's germline CDR1 is LGHDT and CDR2 YNNKEL (reference sequence). Written as DNA, the CDR3 is TGTGCCAGCAGCCAAGGGGAACAGGGGCCTCAGCCCCAGCATTTT. Amino acid sequence: CASSQGEQGPQPQHF.

In its sample, this clonotype was seen a few times. The chain uses TRBV3-1 and TRBJ2-5; D not resolved. The germline CDR1 and CDR2 sequences are LGHDT and YNNKEL (reference sequence). The CDR3 contains 16 residues. V lost 3 bases to trimming and J lost 2 bases, with 16 bases between them. CDR3 coding DNA: TGTGCCAGCAGCCAGTGGATGGGCGGAAATCAAGAGACCCAGTACTTC. Translating gives CASSQWMGGNQETQYF.

The chain combines TRBV20-1 with TRBJ1-4; 7 nucleotides align to TRBD1. In germline, CDR1 is DFQATT, CDR2 SNEGSKA (reference sequence). This CDR3 has 14 residues. V was pared by 4 bases and J by 6 bases, with 8 bases of the junction left unmatched. CDR3 amino acids: CSATPRQGDEKLFF. CDR3 DNA: TGCAGTGCTACCCCAAGACAGGGTGATGAAAAACTGTTTTTT.

This clonotype came up a few times. V is TRBV6-1 and J is TRBJ2-5, with D perhaps TRBD2 (6 bases). V dropped 7 bases and J dropped 5 bases, with 14 bases sitting between them. In germline, CDR1 is MNHNS, CDR2 SASEGT. The CDR3 loop spans 13 amino acids. CDR3 in DNA: TGTGCCAGCAACCCCGGGGGATGGGAGACCCAGTACTTC. The encoded protein is CASNPGGWETQYF.

This clonotype was seen a handful of times. The junction does not match germline at one end; this may be a read error. The J gene is TRBJ1-1, the V gene TRBV7-9; 7 bases are shared with TRBD1. The CDR3 covers 15 residues. The V gene's germline CDR1 is SEHNR and CDR2 FQNEAQ (reference sequence). DNA for the CDR3: TGTGCCAGCAGCCTAGCTGACCGGGACAGCACTGAAGCTTTCTTT. This sequence encodes CASSLADRDSTEAFF.

This clonotype was seen only a few times. The chain employs TRBV5-6 and TRBJ2-7, with 7 bases identical to TRBD1. Germline CDR1 and CDR2: SGHDT and YYEEEE. With 3 bases clipped from V and 0 bases from J, the junction kept 6 bases outside the gene matches. The CDR3 sequence is 15 residues long. CDR3: CASSYRGLSSYEQYF. The CDR3 DNA follows: TGTGCCAGCAGCTACAGGGGTTTGAGCTCCTACGAGCAGTACTTC.

This clonotype was counted ten times or more. The CDR3 bases are TGCAGCGTTGCTACCGGGGTCTTGGAGACCCAGTACTTC. Residues: CSVATGVLETQYF. This chain connects TRBV29-1 to TRBJ2-5; D may be TRBD2 (5 bases). The CDR3 is 13 residues long. The germline gives CDR1 SQVTM, CDR2 ANQGSEA. The V and J ends lost 4 bases and 5 bases respectively, with 14 bases between them.

The chain has TRBV6-1 and TRBJ1-2; D might be TRBD1 (5 bases). Germline CDR1 reads MNHNS; CDR2 reads SASEGT. The CDR3 has 14 amino acids. V lost 0 bases and J 5 bases, leaving 10 bases between the germline ends. CDR3 region: CASSEAWGEYGYTF. The CDR3 DNA is TGTGCCAGCAGTGAAGCGTGGGGGGAGTATGGCTACACCTTC.

This clonotype was seen ten or more times. This chain connects TRBV7-2 to TRBJ1-2; 7 bases are shared with TRBD1. The CDR3 consists of 14 residues. Trimming cost V 5 bases and J 7 bases; bases outside gene matches: 10. CDR1 and CDR2 from the germline V gene are SGHTA and FQGNSA. The DNA for the CDR3 is TGTGCCAGCAGCACGTCGGGGACAGTCCCTGGCTACACCTTC. It translates to CASSTSGTVPGYTF.

This chain uses TRBV4-1 with TRBJ2-1; the match to TRBD1 covers 10 bases. The CDR3 totals 16 residues. Germline assignment: CDR1 MGHRA and CDR2 YSYEKL. J gave up 15 bases and V 3 bases, and 17 bases lay outside the gene matches. The chain's CDR3 is CASSHGEGQGYVRRFF. In DNA, the CDR3 is TGCGCCAGCAGCCACGGCGAGGGACAGGGGTATGTGCGGCGGTTCTTC.

V gene TRBV27 combines with J gene TRBJ2-1; either TRBD1 or TRBD2 may supply D (5 bases each). V lost 4 bases to trimming and J lost 2 bases, with 18 bases between them. The CDR3 extends over 17 amino acids. CDR1 is MNHEY, CDR2 SMNVEV, per germline (reference sequence). CDR3 coding DNA: TGTGCCAGCAGTTCACACGGGGCCAACTTCCCCTACAATGAGCAGTTCTTC. Translating gives CASSSHGANFPYNEQFF.

This clonotype showed up just once. The J gene is TRBJ2-1, the V gene TRBV12-3 or TRBV12-4; D gene ambiguous. The CDR3 totals 12 residues. V lost 6 bases to trimming and J lost 10 bases, with 13 bases between them. The CDR3 DNA sequence: TGTGCCAGCAGCGACCTCCTTGGCGAGCAGTTCTTC. The encoded protein is CASSDLLGEQFF.

V is TRBV20-1 and J is TRBJ1-4, with a weak D call TRBD1 (5 bases). Germline V gene sequence: CDR1 DFQATT, CDR2 SNEGSKA (reference sequence). This CDR3 has 13 amino acids. Trimming left V 0 bases short and J 8 bases short, with 10 bases between. The CDR3 loop reads CSARERGTEKLFF. CDR3 nucleotide sequence: TGCAGTGCTAGAGAACGGGGGACCGAAAAACTGTTTTTT.

This sequence joins TRBV29-1 and TRBJ2-3; 10 bases map to TRBD2. Per the germline V gene, CDR1 is SQVTM and CDR2 is ANQGSEA. V was clipped by 5 bases and J by 2 bases; unmatched bases: 7. The CDR3 runs 15 residues. The CDR3 coding sequence is TGCAGCGTTCGCCCTAGCGGGGGTCTCACAGATACGCAGTATTTT. It translates to CSVRPSGGLTDTQYF.

This clonotype was seen at least ten times. This chain connects TRBV12-3 or TRBV12-4 to TRBJ2-2; D not certain. The CDR3 is 13 residues long. V was clipped by 9 bases and J by 1 base, with 9 bases between them. CDR3 DNA sequence: TGTGCCAGTCAGGCTCTGAACACCGGGGAGCTGTTTTTT. Its translation: CASQALNTGELFF.

This clonotype came up a few times. CDR3 residues: CASSVPSVSTDTQYF. The CDR3 nucleotides are TGTGCCAGCAGTGTGCCTAGCGTGAGCACAGATACGCAGTATTTT. This rearrangement joins TRBV6-1 to TRBJ2-3; maybe TRBD2 (6 bases). The germline V gene encodes CDR1 MNHNS and CDR2 SASEGT. The CDR3 contains 15 residues. V lost 4 bases and J lost 0, with 11 bases in between.

This clonotype showed up just a few times. V and J are TRBV20-1 and TRBJ1-1; TRBD1 might be the D (5 bases). Germline V gives CDR1 DFQATT, CDR2 SNEGSKA (reference sequence). V lost 8 bases to trimming and J lost 8 bases, with 15 bases between them. The CDR3 covers 11 residues. CDR3 amino acids: CSPQGEGEAFF. As DNA, the CDR3 is TGCAGTCCCCAAGGGGAGGGGGAAGCTTTCTTT.

This clonotype was recorded many times. The J gene is TRBJ1-5, the V gene TRBV20-1; a weak D match, TRBD1 (6 bases). The V end lost 3 bases, the J end lost 2 bases, and 8 bases lay between the germline ends. Germline V gene data show CDR1 as DFQATT and CDR2 as SNEGSKA (reference sequence). The CDR3 length is 13 residues. The CDR3 sequence: CSARAGGNQPQHF. The CDR3 DNA reads TGCAGTGCTAGGGCAGGGGGCAATCAGCCCCAGCATTTT.

CDR3 residues: CSARETGVEYGYTF. DNA of the CDR3: TGCAGTGCTAGAGAAACGGGGGTGGAATATGGCTACACCTTC. This chain uses TRBV20-1 with TRBJ1-2; tentatively, D is TRBD1 (5 bases). The CDR3 runs to 14 residues. The V end lost 0 bases, the J end lost 5 bases, and 13 bases lay between the germline ends. The germline V gene encodes CDR1 DFQATT and CDR2 SNEGSKA (reference sequence).